Following are 29 T cell receptor beta chains from one sample sequenced in a study of tissue T cells after allogeneic stem cell transplantation. Sequencing used immunoSEQ multiplex PCR; TCRdb keeps in-frame clones, though not all of them. The repertoire holds nearly 7,000 clones, with about a third as singletons. The time point denotes: mouse harvest day 14 after allogeneic transplant. Each mouse received 10^7 T-cell-depleted marrow cells plus 10^6 splenic CD5+ T cells by tail vein. Sequenced: skin. The receptor set was obtained from a female BALB/c mouse given C57BL/6 T cells with graft-versus-host disease after an allogeneic hematopoietic cell transplant.

This clone has more than one count but fewer than ten. The germline and genes are mouse ones. The CDR3 end falls 1 residue outside the read, so it is completed with the germline J gene. The chain carries TRBV26 and TRBJ1-3, with unresolved D. Germline loops: CDR1 KGHPV, CDR2 FQNQEV (reference sequence). V was clipped by 1 base and J by 0 bases, with 4 bases between them. CDR3 size: 14 residues. CDR3 in amino acids: CASSLWHSGNTLYF. CDR3 DNA, as far as it was read: TGTGCCAGCAGTCTGTGGCATTCTGGAAATACGCTCTAT. The full variable domain, with the rest looked up from reference TRBV26 and TRBJ1-3, is NSKVIQTPRYLVKGQGQKAKMRCIPEKGHPVVFWYQQNKNNEFKFLINFQNQEVLQQIDMTEKRFSAECPSNSPCSLEIQSSEAGDSALYLCASSLWHSGNTLYFGEGSRLIVV.

As for this clone: Gene and germline names: mouse. Other DNA sequences in the same sample also yield this CDR3. The CDR3 DNA, read in part, is TGTGCCAGCAGTCTGGGGGGGTATGAACAGTAC. As protein: CASSLGGYEQY. From start to end, the CDR3 is CASSLGGYEQYF. The chain links TRBV26 to TRBJ2-7, with D perhaps TRBD2 (6 bases). The sequenced fragment ends 1 residue before the CDR3 boundary, so the rest is inferred from the germline J gene. CDR3 size: 12 residues. Trimming removed 2 bases from V and 4 bases from J, with 6 bases in between. Germline CDR1 and CDR2: KGHPV and FQNQEV (reference sequence).

Comments on this clone: The gene symbols are mouse symbols. The CDR3 DNA, read in part, is TGTGCCAGCAGTATGGGGACGCAAAACACCTTGTAC. As protein: CASSMGTQNTLY. The CDR3 as a whole reads CASSMGTQNTLYF. The rearrangement uses TRBV19 and TRBJ2-4; D may be TRBD1 or TRBD2 (5 bases each). The CDR3 end falls 1 residue outside the read, so it is completed with the germline J gene. The germline V and J ends were trimmed by 2 bases and 3 bases, with 7 bases remaining between them. Germline CDR1 reads FNHDT; CDR2 reads SITEND (reference sequence). The length of the CDR3 is 13 residues.

Details on this clone: Each gene name is a mouse one. The read halts 1 residue ahead of the CDR3 end, with the missing end drawn from the germline J gene. The chain carries TRBV2 and TRBJ2-1, with TRBD2 matching 11 bases. The CDR3 runs to 15 residues. Germline V gives CDR1 LGHNA, CDR2 YSYQKL. V shed 2 bases and J 11 bases; nucleotides not matched to a gene: 8. CDR3 DNA (partial): TGTGCCAGCAGCCAACGGGACTGGGGGAATGAAAAGCAGTTC. Translation gives CASSQRDWGNEKQF. The whole CDR3 region reads CASSQRDWGNEKQFF.

About this clone: The germline and genes are mouse ones. The CDR3 sequence: CASSFRDRGPNERLFF. Partial CDR3 DNA: TGTGCCAGCAGCTTCCGGGACAGGGGGCCCAACGAAAGATTATTT. V and J are TRBV3 and TRBJ1-4; 12 bases are shared with TRBD1. The CDR3 is cut off 1 residue early in the read; its end comes from the germline J gene. The CDR3 consists of 16 residues. V gave up 3 bases and J gave up 3 bases; unmatched junction bases: 2. Germline V gene data show CDR1 as SNHLY and CDR2 as FYNGKV (reference sequence).

Notes on this clone: Any gene name here is a mouse gene name. Sequencing ends 1 residue short of the CDR3 end; the germline J gene provides the rest. This chain joins TRBV26 and TRBJ2-3; D is undetermined. Between the trimmed V and J ends, which lost 1 base and 0 bases, there was a span of 8 bases. The germline V gene encodes CDR1 KGHPV and CDR2 FQNQEV (reference sequence). This CDR3 region has 15 residues. The CDR3: CASSLLTSSAETLYF. The part of the CDR3 DNA that was read is TGTGCCAGCAGTCTGTTAACATCTAGTGCAGAAACGCTGTAT.

This clone occurred a few times. Gene names are the mouse ones. The read ends 1 residue early relative to the CDR3; the germline J gene fills the gap. This chain connects TRBV3 to TRBJ2-7; tentatively, D is TRBD2 (6 bases). The CDR3 contains 14 residues. In germline, CDR1 is SNHLY, CDR2 FYNGKV (reference sequence). Trimming stripped 5 bases from V and 0 bases from J, with 11 bases between. This CDR3 reads CASSPGLSSYEQYF. The CDR3 bases that were read are TGTGCCAGCAGCCCTGGACTGAGCTCCTATGAACAGTAC.

As regards this clone: The genes are named according to mouse. The CDR3 reads CTCSAGLGGRSSYEQYF. The CDR3 DNA, read in part, is TGCACCTGCAGTGCGGGACTGGGGGGGAGGAGCTCCTATGAACAGTAC. The chain employs TRBV1 and TRBJ2-7; TRBD2 agrees at 13 bases. The CDR3 end is not reached by the read, which stops 1 residue before it; the germline J gene fills it in. This CDR3 region has 17 residues. The V segment lost 3 bases and the J segment 0 bases; nucleotides outside the gene matches: 5. Germline CDR1 is NSQYPW and CDR2 is LRSPGD (reference sequence).

Within the sample, this clone is medium-sized. Gene names and germline match the mouse. The read falls 1 residue short of the CDR3 end, and the missing part is taken from the germline J gene. The chain employs TRBV23 and TRBJ2-7; TRBD2, as called in the table, went unchecked against the DNA. The length of the CDR3 is 13 residues. Germline CDR1 reads KGHTA; CDR2 reads FQNQQP. The sequenced CDR3 bases are TGCTCCAGCAGCCCAGGCTGGGACTATGAACAGTAC. Translated, it gives CSSSPGWDYEQY. The CDR3 in full is CSSSPGWDYEQYF.

About this clone itself: Gene labels here are mouse ones. The sequence runs out 1 residue before the end of the CDR3; the remainder is reconstructed from the germline J gene. The chain recombines TRBV15 with TRBJ1-4; D is ambiguous. Germline CDR1 and CDR2: SGHND and FRSKSL. This CDR3 spans 11 amino acids. The germline V and J ends were trimmed by 6 bases and 5 bases, with 4 bases remaining between them. The CDR3 region is CASSRNERLFF. The CDR3 DNA, read in part, is TGTGCCAGCAGCCGTAACGAAAGATTATTT.

Regarding this clone: Gene names and germline refer to mouse. The CDR3 extends 1 residue past the end of the read, so its final part is completed from the germline J gene. V is TRBV3 and J is TRBJ2-4; 7 bases align to TRBD2. This CDR3 region has 14 residues. The J segment lost 1 base and the V segment lost 5 bases, leaving 3 bases of the junction unmatched. In germline, CDR1 is SNHLY, CDR2 FYNGKV (reference sequence). CDR3: CASSRDWGQNTLYF. The CDR3 DNA, read in part, is TGTGCCAGCAGCAGAGACTGGGGTCAAAACACCTTGTAC.

To note about this clone: The genes are named according to mouse. The CDR3 is cut off 1 residue early in the read; its end comes from the germline J gene. The rearrangement links TRBV26 to TRBJ2-4; perhaps TRBD1 as D (6 bases). CDR3 size: 15 residues. V shed 3 bases and J shed 0 bases, with 10 bases lying between them. Germline V lookup: CDR1 KGHPV, CDR2 FQNQEV (reference sequence). The sequenced part of the CDR3 DNA is TGTGCCAGCAGTCTCTTCAGGGGTAGTCAAAACACCTTGTAC. It is translated as CASSLFRGSQNTLY. The entire CDR3 is CASSLFRGSQNTLYF.

Note on this clone: Gene names are the mouse ones. The CDR3 end falls 1 residue outside the read, so it is completed with the germline J gene. The chain carries TRBV5 and TRBJ1-1; D is undetermined. Germline CDR1 and CDR2: LGHNA and YNLKQL (reference sequence). The V end was cut by 0 bases, the J end by 9 bases, with 5 bases between. The CDR3 length is 11 residues. CDR3: CASSQDGKVFF. Incomplete CDR3 DNA: TGTGCCAGCAGCCAAGATGGAAAAGTCTTC.

This clone was observed a few times. Gene names and germline refer to mouse. Read sequence stops 1 residue before the CDR3 end, and the germline J gene provides the missing end. The V call is TRBV23, the J call TRBJ2-1. The CDR3 has 16 residues. Germline V lookup: CDR1 KGHTA, CDR2 FQNQQP. CDR3: CSSSQSSGEGYAEQFF. The DNA read from the CDR3 is TGCTCCAGCAGTCAATCGTCGGGAGAAGGCTATGCTGAGCAGTTC.

Notes on this clone: Germline and genes: mouse. The CDR3 is cut off 1 residue early in the read; its end comes from the germline J gene. The rearrangement uses TRBV12-1 and TRBJ1-5; the D gene is possibly TRBD1 (6 bases). Trimming removed 4 bases from V and 0 bases from J, with 12 bases in between. Germline V gene lookup returns CDR1 SGHSN and CDR2 HYEKVE. The CDR3 spans 15 residues. The sequenced part of the CDR3 DNA is TGTGCCAGCTCATCCGGGACAAATAACAACCAGGCTCCGCTT. It codes for CASSSGTNNNQAPL. The entire CDR3 protein is CASSSGTNNNQAPLF.

Notes on this clone: Mouse gene names apply. From the germline J gene comes the end of the CDR3, since the read stops 1 residue before it. The genes are TRBV19 and TRBJ1-6; possibly TRBD1 for D (5 bases). TRBJ1-6 is noted as an ORF with a role that remains uncertain. Germline loops: CDR1 FNHDT, CDR2 SITEND (reference sequence). V lost 4 bases to trimming and J lost 0 bases, with 8 bases between them. The CDR3 totals 15 residues. CDR3 DNA (partial): TGTGCCAGCAGTCAGGGTTCTTCCTATAATTCGCCCCTCTAC. This sequence encodes CASSQGSSYNSPLY. The entire CDR3 sequence reads CASSQGSSYNSPLYF.

Within the sample, this clone is medium-sized. Mouse gene names and germline throughout. The read finishes 1 residue shy of the CDR3 end, and the germline J gene is used to complete it. The chain combines TRBV26 with TRBJ2-7; D perhaps matches TRBD1 (5 bases). Germline CDR1 reads KGHPV; CDR2 reads FQNQEV (reference sequence). V lost 2 bases to trimming and J lost 6 bases, with 8 bases between them. CDR3 size: 12 residues. The CDR3 here is CASSLKGVEQYF. CDR3 bases read: TGTGCCAGCAGTCTGAAAGGGGTTGAACAGTAC.

Regarding this clone: These gene names are mouse names. The sequenced fragment ends 1 residue before the CDR3 boundary, so the rest is inferred from the germline J gene. V is TRBV26 and J is TRBJ1-2; 7 bases fit TRBD1. The V gene end was trimmed by 4 bases and the J gene end by 0 bases; junction bases not matched to a gene: 5. The CDR3 spans 15 residues. Germline CDR1 is KGHPV and CDR2 is FQNQEV (reference sequence). This CDR3 is CASSPQGPANSDYTF. The CDR3 bases that were read are TGTGCCAGCAGTCCACAGGGGCCAGCAAACTCCGACTACACC.

On this clone: Each gene name is a mouse one. This sample includes further DNA sequences coding for the same CDR3. The CDR3 bases that were read are TGTGCCAGCAGTCGGACAGCAAACACAGAAGTCTTC. This gives the protein CASSRTANTEVF. The whole CDR3 protein is CASSRTANTEVFF. This chain links TRBV26 with TRBJ1-1; weak D call: TRBD1 (6 bases). The read ends 1 residue before the CDR3 terminus; that terminus is restored from the germline J gene. The CDR3 runs 13 residues. The V and J ends lost 4 bases and 0 bases respectively, with 6 bases between them. Germline lookup yields CDR1 KGHPV and CDR2 FQNQEV (reference sequence).

Worth noting for this clone: The gene names here belong to mouse. With the read ending 1 residue before the CDR3 end, the germline J gene is used to fill in that end. V usage is TRBV16 and J usage is TRBJ1-3; possible D gene TRBD1, 5 bases. The CDR3 length is 15 residues. V shed 2 bases and J shed 2 bases, with 10 bases lying between them. Germline CDR1 reads SGHSA; CDR2 reads FRNQAP. The CDR3 protein is CASSLSRVAGNTLYF. The covered CDR3 bases are TGTGCAAGCAGCTTAAGCAGGGTGGCTGGAAATACGCTCTAT.

This clone was recorded a few times. All gene names here are mouse names. The read ends 1 residue before the CDR3 terminus; that terminus is restored from the germline J gene. The rearrangement uses TRBV16 and TRBJ2-7, with 7 positions matching TRBD2. This CDR3 is 13 amino acids long. Germline V gene lookup returns CDR1 SGHSA and CDR2 FRNQAP. V lost 0 bases, J lost 6 bases, and 2 bases stayed unmatched. The chain's CDR3 is CASSLDGGFEQYF. CDR3 DNA (partial): TGTGCAAGCAGCTTAGATGGGGGGTTTGAACAGTAC. Together with reference TRBV16 and TRBJ2-7, the CDR3 gives the full variable domain: NAGVIQTPRHKVTGKGQEATLWCEPISGHSAVFWYRQTIVQGLEFLTYFRNQAPIDDSGMPKERFSAQMPNQSHSTLKIQSTQPQDSAVYLCASSLDGGFEQYFGPGTRLTVL.

Relative to its sample, this clone is medium-sized (0.01 to 0.1%). Germline and genes: mouse. The read halts 1 residue ahead of the CDR3 end, with the missing end drawn from the germline J gene. The V call is TRBV13-1, the J call TRBJ2-4; 9 positions agree with TRBD2. V dropped 2 bases and J dropped 6; count of bases not matched to a gene: 1. The CDR3 loop spans 13 amino acids. Germline CDR1 NSHNY, CDR2 SYGAGN. The CDR3 bases that were read are TGTGCCAGCAGTGAGGGGACTGGGAACACCTTGTAC. Its protein product is CASSEGTGNTLY. The whole CDR3 sequence reads CASSEGTGNTLYF.

This clone is medium-sized in the sample. All gene names here are mouse names. The read comes to an end 1 residue before the CDR3 does, leaving the germline J gene to fill in the end. The rearrangement uses TRBV26 and TRBJ1-2; D uncertain. Germline CDR1 and CDR2: KGHPV and FQNQEV (reference sequence). V lost 0 bases, J lost 1 base, and 6 bases lay in between. The CDR3 contains 14 residues. The CDR3 region is CASSLSPENSDYTF. Incomplete CDR3 DNA: TGTGCCAGCAGTCTGTCGCCAGAAAACTCCGACTACACC. Complete variable domain (other parts from reference TRBV26 and TRBJ1-2): NSKVIQTPRYLVKGQGQKAKMRCIPEKGHPVVFWYQQNKNNEFKFLINFQNQEVLQQIDMTEKRFSAECPSNSPCSLEIQSSEAGDSALYLCASSLSPENSDYTFGSGTRLLVI.

Worth noting for this clone: Mouse gene names apply. From the germline J gene comes the end of the CDR3, since the read stops 1 residue before it. V usage is TRBV13-1 and J usage is TRBJ2-2; 7 bases map to TRBD2. This CDR3 has 14 residues. CDR1 and CDR2 (germline): NSHNY, SYGAGN. J lost 4 bases, V lost 2 bases, and 2 bases had no gene match. CDR3 DNA (partial): TGTGCCAGCAGTGACGGGGGGGGCACCGGGCAGCTCTAC. Translating it yields CASSDGGGTGQLY. The whole CDR3 protein is CASSDGGGTGQLYF.

Only a few counts were recorded for this clone. The genes and germline here are from mouse. The DNA ends 1 residue before the CDR3 does, and the rest of the CDR3 is filled in from the germline J gene. The chain uses TRBV26 and TRBJ2-1; the D gene is possibly TRBD1 (5 bases). The CDR3 runs to 13 residues. V was shortened by 2 bases and J by 7 bases, with 9 bases between the two germline ends. Per the germline V gene, CDR1 is KGHPV and CDR2 is FQNQEV (reference sequence). CDR3 bases read: TGTGCCAGCAGTCTGCCAGGGAGGGCTGAGCAGTTC. Protein product: CASSLPGRAEQF. The CDR3, in full, reads CASSLPGRAEQFF.

About this clone itself: The listed genes are named as in mouse. The DNA ends 1 residue before the CDR3 does, and the rest of the CDR3 is filled in from the germline J gene. The chain employs TRBV26 and TRBJ2-7; D gene ambiguous. V lost 0 bases and J 6 bases, leaving 6 bases between the germline ends. The CDR3 consists of 12 residues. Germline V lookup: CDR1 KGHPV, CDR2 FQNQEV (reference sequence). The CDR3 reads CASSLSGVEQYF. CDR3 bases read: TGTGCCAGCAGTCTGTCCGGGGTTGAACAGTAC.

About this clone itself: The gene symbols are mouse symbols. The read falls 1 residue short of the CDR3 end, and the missing part is taken from the germline J gene. V gene TRBV13-2 combines with J gene TRBJ2-3, with 11 bases fitting TRBD2. The trim removed 7 bases at V and 5 bases at J, leaving 9 bases unmatched. This CDR3 region has 15 residues. CDR1 and CDR2 from the germline V gene are NNHNN and SYGAGS (reference sequence). CDR3 amino acids: CASRRDWGRGETLYF. CDR3 DNA (partial): TGTGCCAGCCGCCGGGACTGGGGGAGAGGAGAAACGCTGTAT.

There are a few counts of this clone. Germline and genes here are mouse. The read comes to an end 1 residue before the CDR3 does, leaving the germline J gene to fill in the end. V is TRBV26 and J is TRBJ2-7; D gene ambiguous. V dropped 2 bases and J dropped 3 bases, with 5 bases sitting between them. Germline V gene data show CDR1 as KGHPV and CDR2 as FQNQEV (reference sequence). This CDR3 contains 12 residues. CDR3 amino acids: CASSLNSYEQYF. The covered CDR3 bases are TGTGCCAGCAGTCTGAACAGCTATGAACAGTAC.

Details on this clone: The gene names given are mouse names. The CDR3 end lies 1 residue beyond the end of the read and is filled in from the germline J gene. This rearrangement joins TRBV3 to TRBJ2-7; TRBD2 agrees at 9 bases. CDR1 is SNHLY and CDR2 is FYNGKV in the germline V gene (reference sequence). The CDR3 covers 16 residues. The V and J ends lost 2 bases and 2 bases, in that order; junction bases with no gene match: 7. The sequenced CDR3 bases are TGTGCCAGCAGCTTAAGGGCTGGGGGGGGAACCTATGAACAGTAC. It is translated as CASSLRAGGGTYEQY. The CDR3 in its entirety is CASSLRAGGGTYEQYF. The full variable domain, with the rest looked up from reference TRBV3 and TRBJ2-7, is GPKVLQIPSHQIIDMGQMVTLNCDPVSNHLYFYWYKQILGQQMEFLVNFYNGKVMEKSKLFKDQFSVERPDGSYFTLKIQPTALEDSAVYFCASSLRAGGGTYEQYFGPGTRLTVL.